The 5 T cell receptor beta chains reported below all come from one sample, sequenced in a study of spatial heterogeneity in lung cancer. Sample time point: sample taken at primary tumor resection. Researchers sequenced whole RNA taken from tumor, nontumor lung or frozen PBMC without sorting. TCRdb reanalysed the 5' RACE reads using MiXCR and keeps one entry per CDR3 protein. The sample records under 8,500 distinct CDR3 sequences, approximately 5% being singletons. Specimen: normal lung tissue next to the tumor, collected at surgery. These receptors all come from a female donor with early-stage non-small cell lung cancer.

This clonotype is medium-sized (0.01 to 0.1%). The rearrangement links TRBV7-2 to TRBJ2-5; 8 bases map to TRBD2. Germline V gives CDR1 SGHTA, CDR2 FQGNSA. Trimming took 4 bases from V and 4 from J; bases not matched to a gene: 8. The CDR3 spans 15 residues. This CDR3 reads CASSSSGGSPETQYF. CDR3 DNA: TGTGCCAGCAGCTCCAGCGGGGGCTCCCCAGAGACCCAGTACTTC.

In this sample, this clonotype turned up many times. The chain has TRBV5-4 and TRBJ1-6, with 10 bases that match TRBD1. J gave up 7 bases and V 4 bases, and 5 bases lay outside the gene matches. This CDR3 has 15 amino acids. The germline V gene has CDR1 SGHNT and CDR2 YYREEE (reference sequence). The CDR3 DNA sequence: TGTGCCAGCAGCATCGGACAGGGGGGAAATTCACCCCTCCACTTT. It codes for CASSIGQGGNSPLHF.

Comment on this clonotype: The junction shows a germline mismatch at one end, possibly a read error. The V and J genes are TRBV27 and TRBJ2-4; 7 positions match TRBD2. Germline V gene sequence: CDR1 MNHEY, CDR2 SMNVEV (reference sequence). The CDR3 sequence is 17 residues long. For the CDR3, the DNA is TGCACCAGCAGTTTTCTGCGGGAGCCTTTCTCTTCAAACATTCAGTACTTC. Its translation: CTSSFLREPFSSNIQYF.

This clonotype is labeled medium-sized. The chain recombines TRBV28 with TRBJ2-1, with 7 bases lining up with TRBD2. CDR3 size: 16 residues. Germline V gene lookup returns CDR1 MDHEN and CDR2 SYDVKM. J gave up 0 bases and V 6 bases, and 8 bases lay outside the gene matches. CDR3 in DNA: TGTGCCAGCAGCTCGAGCGGGGTAAGCTCCTACAATGAGCAGTTCTTC. Translating gives CASSSSGVSSYNEQFF.

In its sample, this clonotype was seen many times. This chain joins TRBV29-1 and TRBJ2-2; D might be TRBD2 (6 bases). V was pared by 7 bases and J by 3 bases, with 15 bases between. Germline V gene sequence: CDR1 SQVTM, CDR2 ANQGSEA. This CDR3 contains 14 residues. The CDR3 nucleotides read TGCAGCGCCCCGCTTGGGGGGTACACCGGGGAGCTGTTTTTT. Translating gives CSAPLGGYTGELFF.